Sequencing of this TCR beta chain was carried out in a study of metastatic and nonmetastatic thyroid tumors. TCRdb reprocessed the PCR reads via MiXCR. This sample yields about 17,000 clones, of which 25% to 35% are seen a single time; 15% to 19% belongs to the top ten. Prior to thyroid surgery, none of the patients had received any treatment. The sample was tumor tissue. The receptor was derived from a female donor with papillary thyroid cancer or a benign thyroid nodule (not recorded which). Some clones in this sample may be carry-over from other donors' samples.

The CDR3: CASRAQGQAKNIQYF. The CDR3 DNA follows: TGTGCCAGTAGGGCCCAGGGACAGGCCAAAAACATTCAGTACTTC. The rearrangement links TRBV19 to TRBJ2-4, with TRBD1 matching over 7 bases. This CDR3 is 15 amino acids long. Germline CDR1 and CDR2: LNHDA and SQIVND (reference sequence). Unmatched junction bases numbered 6, after V lost 6 bases and J lost 1 base.